The 25 T cell receptor beta chains below all came from one sample that was sequenced in a study of post-analysis software for immune sequencing data. Broader study findings: TRBV5-6, TRBV5-1 and TRBV20-1 belonged to a set of about five TRBV segments that were more frequent in patients than controls.

Unique-molecular-identifier-tagged TCR beta cDNA libraries were used. TCRdb recomputed calls from the PCR reads with MiXCR, one row per CDR3 protein. This table has approximately 440,000 distinct CDR3 sequences, over 35% appearing once. Their antigen targets remain unknown. The sequencing sample was made of blood. These receptors all come from a girl under 18 with multiple sclerosis.

The rearrangement joins TRBV28 to TRBJ2-5, with TRBD1 identical over 12 bases. V lost 10 bases to trimming and J lost 11 bases; unmatched junction nucleotides: 11. Germline lookup yields CDR1 MDHEN and CDR2 SYDVKM. The CDR3 sequence is 13 residues long. CDR3 in DNA: TGTGCCAAATCCGGGACAGGGGGCGGGGAGCAGTACTTC. Its translation is CAKSGTGGGEQYF.

The CDR3 region has the DNA TGTGCCCGCAGGGAAGGGATGAAAGACGAGCAGTACTTC. The encoded protein is CARREGMKDEQYF. This sequence joins TRBV21-1 and TRBJ2-7. TRBV21-1 constitutes a pseudogene. The CDR3 length is 13 residues.

The genes are TRBV4-2 and TRBJ2-7, with D perhaps TRBD1 or TRBD2 (5 bases each). The germline V gene encodes CDR1 LGHNA and CDR2 YNFKEQ. The CDR3 runs to 17 residues. V shed 4 bases and J shed 0 bases, with 19 bases lying between them. CDR3 sequence (DNA): TGTGCCAGCAGCCTTGACCCTTGGGGACGGACCTCCTACGAGCAGTACTTC. This codes for CASSLDPWGRTSYEQYF.

This clonotype occurred a few times. The chain joins TRBV29-1 to TRBJ2-3; a possible D gene is TRBD2 (6 bases). Germline V gene lookup returns CDR1 SQVTM and CDR2 ANQGSEA. The CDR3 extends over 14 amino acids. Between the trimmed V and J ends, which lost 4 bases and 0 bases, there was a span of 11 bases. The CDR3 here is CSVGLDSSTDTQYF. As DNA, the CDR3 is TGCAGCGTTGGACTAGACAGCAGCACAGATACGCAGTATTTT.

The chain recombines TRBV5-1 with TRBJ1-1; no clear D. CDR1 and CDR2 (germline): SGHRS, YFSETQ. This CDR3 contains 14 residues. V was shortened by 5 bases and J by 2 bases, with 13 bases between the two germline ends. The CDR3, as DNA: TGCGCCAGCAGTTGGAATCCAGAAAACACTGAAGCTTTCTTT. Its protein product is CASSWNPENTEAFF.

In DNA, the CDR3 is TGTGCCAGTACCCTCGCCCTACAGGGTCATGAGCAGTTCTTC. Translation: CASTLALQGHEQFF. The chain recombines TRBV19 with TRBJ2-1; the D gene is possibly TRBD1 (6 bases). Germline V CDR1 and CDR2: LNHDA, SQIVND (reference sequence). V lost 7 bases, J lost 8 bases, and 18 bases lay in between. The CDR3 totals 14 residues.

J is TRBJ1-2 and V is TRBV20-1; D is unresolved. The germline V gene encodes CDR1 DFQATT and CDR2 SNEGSKA (reference sequence). Deletions cut 1 base from V and 1 base from J, with 10 bases between. This CDR3 comprises 14 residues. The CDR3 sequence: CSARGPGINYGYTF. CDR3 sequence (DNA): TGCAGTGCTAGAGGTCCCGGGATTAACTATGGCTACACCTTC.

V and J are TRBV27 and TRBJ1-2; 9 nucleotides line up with TRBD1. The CDR3 runs 17 residues. In germline, CDR1 is MNHEY, CDR2 SMNVEV (reference sequence). J lost 4 bases, V lost 2 bases, and 11 bases had no gene match. The CDR3 sequence is CASSLRNRGREAYGYTF. The CDR3 DNA reads as TGTGCCAGCAGTTTAAGGAACAGGGGGCGCGAGGCCTATGGCTACACCTTC.

To note about this clonotype: This may be a read error, as it is one base from a much larger clone. This chain joins TRBV6-2 or TRBV6-3 and TRBJ2-7; D unclear. Germline CDR1 MNHEY, CDR2 SVGEGT. There are 11 residues in the CDR3. As DNA, the CDR3 is TGTACCAGCAGTTACCTCTACGAGCAGTACTTC. Translation: CTSSYLYEQYF.

The rearrangement links TRBV5-4 to TRBJ2-1, with TRBD2 as a possible D gene (5 bases). From germline, CDR1 is SGHNT and CDR2 YYREEE (reference sequence). V was trimmed by 2 bases and J by 6 bases, leaving 9 bases between them. This CDR3 contains 13 residues. For the CDR3, the DNA is TGTGCCAGCAGCTTTGAGCGGCCCAATGAGCAGTTCTTC. Translation: CASSFERPNEQFF.

This clonotype occurred a few times. V and J are TRBV20-1 and TRBJ2-5; 9 bases fit TRBD2. The length of the CDR3 is 15 residues. The J segment lost 5 bases and the V segment lost 3 bases, leaving 10 bases of the junction unmatched. Germline values: CDR1 DFQATT, CDR2 SNEGSKA (reference sequence). The CDR3 here is CSASPQVAGDETQYF. CDR3 bases: TGCAGTGCTAGCCCCCAAGTAGCGGGAGATGAGACCCAGTACTTC.

This chain links TRBV7-3 with TRBJ2-1; 9 bases are a match to TRBD2. V was clipped by 4 bases and J by 5 bases; unmatched bases: 6. Germline loops: CDR1 SGHTA, CDR2 FQGTGA. The CDR3 is 15 amino acids. CDR3 nucleotide sequence: TGTGCCAGCAGCTCCCGGACTAGCGTCAACAATGAGCAGTTCTTC. Translated: CASSSRTSVNNEQFF.

The chain employs TRBV7-9 and TRBJ1-1; perhaps TRBD1 as D (6 bases). This CDR3 is built from 13 residues. In germline, CDR1 is SEHNR, CDR2 FQNEAQ (reference sequence). With 5 bases removed from V and 4 bases from J, the gap between germline ends came to 11 bases. In DNA form, the CDR3 reads TGTGCCAGCAGCGGCGGACAGTCCACTGAAGCTTTCTTT. This gives the protein CASSGGQSTEAFF.

The sample holds a few counts of this clonotype. V and J are TRBV20-1 and TRBJ2-3; no clear D gene. The CDR3 extends over 13 amino acids. Germline CDR1 and CDR2: DFQATT and SNEGSKA (reference sequence). The DNA for the CDR3 is TGCAGCCAGGTCCGCCGGAGCACAGATACGCAGTATTTT. Translating it yields CSQVRRSTDTQYF.

The chain joins TRBV7-2 to TRBJ2-5; 11 positions agree with TRBD2. The CDR3 extends over 15 amino acids. CDR1 SGHTA and CDR2 FQGNSA come from the germline V gene. The junction had 9 bases not matched to a gene; V was cut back by 5 bases and J by 7 bases. DNA for the CDR3: TGTGCCAGCAGCAAGGGAGTAGCGGGAGGGGGGACCCAGTACTTC. Translating it yields CASSKGVAGGGTQYF.

The chain has TRBV6-1 and TRBJ1-4; D call uncertain. Germline assignment: CDR1 MNHNS and CDR2 SASEGT. CDR3 length equals 16 residues. V was cut by 1 base and J by 8 bases, with 17 bases left in between. CDR3 nucleotide sequence: TGTGCCAGCAGTGAAGTTAGCGTAGGCAGTGGGGAAAAACTGTTTTTT. This encodes CASSEVSVGSGEKLFF.

The chain is built from TRBV20-1 and TRBJ2-5, with 7 bases identical to TRBD1. V lost 3 bases to trimming and J lost 3 bases; unmatched junction nucleotides: 10. Germline loops: CDR1 DFQATT, CDR2 SNEGSKA (reference sequence). This CDR3 comprises 15 residues. CDR3 sequence reads: CSASHPGTAEETQYF. The CDR3 DNA reads as TGCAGTGCTAGCCACCCGGGGACAGCCGAAGAGACCCAGTACTTC.

This chain uses TRBV29-1 with TRBJ2-1; D not resolved. CDR1 is SQVTM and CDR2 is ANQGSEA in the germline V gene. Trimming took 7 bases from V and 8 from J, leaving 15 bases between them. The length of the CDR3 is 12 residues. The CDR3 loop reads CSAKQPSYEQFF. The CDR3 coding sequence is TGCAGCGCTAAACAACCGAGCTATGAGCAGTTCTTC.

This chain uses TRBV6-5 with TRBJ2-2; D is unclear. CDR1 and CDR2 from the germline V gene are MNHEY and SVGAGI. This CDR3 spans 12 amino acids. Trimming removed 2 bases at V and 3 bases at J, with 1 base between. The DNA for the CDR3 is TGTGCCAGCAGTTACCACACCGGGGAGCTGTTTTTT. Its protein is CASSYHTGELFF.

The chain employs TRBV5-1 and TRBJ1-1; 8 nucleotides align to TRBD1. Trimming at V came to 0 bases and at J to 4 bases, leaving 5 bases not matched to a gene. This CDR3 has 15 amino acids. Germline loops: CDR1 SGHRS, CDR2 YFSETQ. The CDR3 loop reads CASSLGQGKVTEAFF. Written as DNA, the CDR3 is TGCGCCAGCAGCTTGGGACAGGGGAAAGTCACTGAAGCTTTCTTT.

The rearrangement joins TRBV5-1 to TRBJ2-1; D unclear. Germline CDR1 and CDR2: SGHRS and YFSETQ. V lost 4 bases, J lost 3 bases, and 14 bases lay in between. This CDR3 contains 15 residues. The CDR3 reads CASSTDMWDYNEQFF. For the CDR3, the DNA is TGCGCCAGCAGCACAGACATGTGGGACTACAATGAGCAGTTCTTC.

In its sample, this clonotype was seen a few times. This chain links TRBV10-3 with TRBJ1-2, with a weak D call TRBD1 (5 bases). CDR1 is ENHRY and CDR2 is SYGVKD in the germline V gene. Deletions cut 10 bases from V and 6 bases from J, with 21 bases between. This CDR3 region has 14 residues. CDR3 loop: CATRGAGRMDGYTF. In DNA, the CDR3 is TGTGCCACCCGTGGGGCAGGGAGAATGGATGGCTACACCTTC.

This clonotype was counted between two and nine times. CDR3 sequence reads: CASSQAISDPSYEQYF. The CDR3 region has the DNA TGTGCCAGCAGCCAAGCTATTTCGGACCCTTCCTACGAGCAGTACTTC. The V and J genes are TRBV4-2 and TRBJ2-7, with D uncertain. The V end was cut by 1 base, the J end by 1 base, with 14 bases between. The CDR3 is 16 amino acids. Per germline, CDR1 LGHNA and CDR2 YNFKEQ.

V is TRBV4-3 and J is TRBJ2-1, with 8 nucleotides matching TRBD2. Germline CDR1 is LGHNA and CDR2 is YSLEER. V was pared by 0 bases and J by 6 bases, with 7 bases of the junction left unmatched. This CDR3 is 16 amino acids long. The CDR3 loop reads CASSQDRAGVRNEQFF. In nucleotides, the CDR3 is TGCGCCAGCAGCCAAGATAGAGCGGGAGTTCGCAATGAGCAGTTCTTC.

The rearrangement uses TRBV18 and TRBJ2-7; 7 bases align to TRBD1. CDR1 and CDR2 (germline): KGHSH, LQKENI. V trimming: 3 bases; J trimming: 5 bases; junction bases outside the gene matches: 7. The CDR3 has 14 amino acids. CDR3 sequence: CASSPWDSRDEQYF. The DNA of the CDR3 is TGTGCCAGCTCACCGTGGGACAGCCGAGACGAGCAGTACTTC.